Below are 27 T cell receptor beta chains sequenced from a single sample in a study of cytomegalovirus exposure and HLA in healthy donors. Sequencing used immunoSEQ multiplex PCR; TCRdb keeps in-frame clones, though not all of them. The sample has approximately 88,000 clones, approximately 84% seen once. The sample taken for sequencing was PBMCs. These receptors originate from a woman between 18 and 29 years old in good health and CMV-seropositive.

This clone has a single count. The chain couples TRBV6-6 to TRBJ2-6; possible D gene TRBD2, 5 bases. The ends were cut back, 7 bases at V and 1 base at J, with 5 bases in the middle. The CDR3 has 13 residues. Looked up from germline, CDR1 is MNHNY and CDR2 is SVGAGI (reference sequence). In DNA form, the CDR3 reads TGTGCCAGCACGGGGTCTGGGGCCAACGTCCTGACTTTC. Protein sequence: CASTGSGANVLTF.

The V gene is TRBV30, the J gene TRBJ1-1, with 7 bases lining up with TRBD1. With 1 base clipped from V and 1 base from J, the junction kept 3 bases outside the gene matches. Per germline, CDR1 GTSNPN and CDR2 SVGIG (reference sequence). The CDR3 runs 14 residues. The CDR3 here is CAWSGQGKNTEAFF. The CDR3 DNA follows: TGTGCCTGGAGTGGACAGGGAAAGAACACTGAAGCTTTCTTT.

The chain combines TRBV15 with TRBJ1-5; D gene unclear. Germline lookup yields CDR1 LNHNV and CDR2 YYDKDF (reference sequence). V was cut by 0 bases and J by 0 bases, with 12 bases left in between. The CDR3 runs to 17 residues. In nucleotides, the CDR3 is TGTGCCACCAGCAGAGAGTCGGCAGGCAATAGCAATCAGCCCCAGCATTTT. This codes for CATSRESAGNSNQPQHF.

V usage is TRBV30 and J usage is TRBJ2-1, with TRBD2 matching 12 bases. The J segment lost 0 bases and the V segment lost 4 bases, leaving 13 bases of the junction unmatched. The CDR3 sequence is 19 residues long. Germline loops: CDR1 GTSNPN, CDR2 SVGIG (reference sequence). CDR3 residues: CAWTRRGLAGLSSYNEQFF. CDR3 in DNA: TGTGCCTGGACCAGAAGGGGACTAGCGGGTCTTAGCTCCTACAATGAGCAGTTCTTC.

This clone was observed once. The chain links TRBV7-2 to TRBJ2-1; the match to TRBD2 covers 12 bases. The length of the CDR3 is 18 residues. After removal of 3 bases from V and 4 bases from J, the junction contained 10 bases not matched to a gene. Germline V gives CDR1 SGHTA, CDR2 FQGNSA. The CDR3 protein is CASSFRTSGAALYNEQFF. The CDR3 bases are TGTGCCAGCAGCTTCAGGACTAGCGGGGCAGCCCTGTACAATGAGCAGTTCTTC.

The chain combines TRBV27 with TRBJ2-2, with a weak D call TRBD1 (8 bases). Germline V gives CDR1 MNHEY, CDR2 SMNVEV (reference sequence). V was trimmed by 2 bases and J by 7 bases, leaving 20 bases between them. CDR3 length equals 17 residues. The CDR3: CASSLSPSGGGGGELFF. As DNA, the CDR3 is TGTGCCAGCAGTTTAAGCCCTTCAGGGGGCGGGGGCGGGGAGCTGTTTTTT.

The V call is TRBV5-4, the J call TRBJ2-5, with D hard to call. From germline, CDR1 is SGHNT and CDR2 YYREEE (reference sequence). V was trimmed by 0 bases and J by 3 bases, leaving 6 bases between them. The CDR3 length is 13 residues. CDR3 DNA sequence: TGTGCCAGCAGCTTGGGCGGTGAAGAGACCCAGTACTTC. It translates to CASSLGGEETQYF.

Here the CDR3 reads CASSRDRGQETQYF. DNA of the CDR3: TGTGCCAGCAGCCGGGACAGGGGCCAAGAGACCCAGTACTTC. J is TRBJ2-5 and V is TRBV6-5, with 10 bases lining up with TRBD1. The J segment lost 1 base and the V segment lost 6 bases, leaving 2 bases of the junction unmatched. This CDR3 spans 14 amino acids. The V gene's germline CDR1 is MNHEY and CDR2 SVGAGI.

J is TRBJ2-1 and V is TRBV7-9; 13 bases are a match to TRBD2. From germline, CDR1 is SEHNR and CDR2 FQNEAQ (reference sequence). The J segment lost 10 bases and the V segment lost 5 bases, leaving 8 bases of the junction unmatched. The CDR3 is 15 amino acids. CDR3 nucleotides: TGTGCCAGCAGCGCCTCTCCGGGACTAGCGGGGGAGCAGTTCTTC. It translates to CASSASPGLAGEQFF.

The chain joins TRBV28 to TRBJ1-6, with 10 bases fitting TRBD1. V dropped 6 bases and J dropped 11; count of bases not matched to a gene: 13. Per germline, CDR1 MDHEN and CDR2 SYDVKM. This CDR3 region has 16 residues. CDR3 sequence (DNA): TGTGCCAGCAGCCCTTCCGCGGGACAGGGGATGACACCCCTCCACTTT. Encoded protein: CASSPSAGQGMTPLHF.

This clone came up once. The rearrangement links TRBV7-2 to TRBJ1-5, with TRBD1 identical over 8 bases. V was clipped by 2 bases and J by 6 bases; unmatched bases: 15. Per the germline V gene, CDR1 is SGHTA and CDR2 is FQGNSA. The CDR3 runs to 18 residues. CDR3 sequence reads: CASSLTTGAGGYSQPQHF. CDR3 sequence (DNA): TGTGCCAGCAGCTTAACTACCGGTGCAGGGGGCTATAGTCAGCCCCAGCATTTT. The entire variable domain, with the rest obtained from reference TRBV7-2 and TRBJ1-5, is as follows: GAGVSQSPSNKVTEKGKDVELRCDPISGHTALYWYRQSLGQGLEFLIYFQGNSAPDKSGLPSDRFSAERTGGSVSTLTIQRTQQEDSAVYLCASSLTTGAGGYSQPQHFGDGTRLSIL.

This chain links TRBV7-2 with TRBJ2-7, with TRBD1 matching 8 bases. The CDR3 covers 17 residues. The germline gives CDR1 SGHTA, CDR2 FQGNSA. Trimming removed 4 bases from V and 0 bases from J; junction bases left unmatched: 11. CDR3 nucleotides: TGTGCCAGCAGCTCAGGGGGCGGGTACTCAAGCTCCTACGAGCAGTACTTC. Amino acids: CASSSGGGYSSSYEQYF.

The V and J genes are TRBV10-3 and TRBJ2-5; 8 nucleotides align to TRBD1. Germline V lookup: CDR1 ENHRY, CDR2 SYGVKD. This CDR3 comprises 15 residues. V lost 6 bases to trimming and J lost 4 bases; unmatched junction nucleotides: 10. The CDR3: CAIRSDRDSGETQYF. The CDR3 nucleotides read TGTGCCATCAGGTCGGACAGGGATTCAGGAGAGACCCAGTACTTC.

This clone was counted ten times or more. V gene TRBV4-3 combines with J gene TRBJ2-7; D not certain. V lost 0 bases to trimming and J lost 2 bases, with 11 bases between them. The germline V gene has CDR1 LGHNA and CDR2 YSLEER. This CDR3 spans 15 amino acids. The CDR3 spells CASSQDSAGTYEQYF. In DNA, the CDR3 is TGCGCCAGCAGCCAAGATTCGGCAGGAACCTACGAGCAGTACTTC.

The chain couples TRBV5-1 to TRBJ2-1, with 10 positions matching TRBD2. This CDR3 region has 17 residues. CDR1 is SGHRS, CDR2 YFSETQ, per germline. V lost 7 bases to trimming and J lost 2 bases; unmatched junction nucleotides: 12. This chain's CDR3 is CASGPGTSVDTYNEQFF. In DNA form, the CDR3 reads TGCGCCAGCGGACCTGGGACTAGCGTTGATACCTACAATGAGCAGTTCTTC.

The chain has TRBV15 and TRBJ2-2; weak D call: TRBD1 (6 bases). The CDR3 totals 13 residues. Trimming took 8 bases from V and 2 from J, leaving 9 bases between them. The V gene's germline CDR1 is LNHNV and CDR2 YYDKDF (reference sequence). The CDR3 loop reads CATGTPNTGELFF. CDR3 nucleotides: TGTGCCACCGGGACACCCAACACCGGGGAGCTGTTTTTT.

This clone was picked up a small number of times. The chain has TRBV4-2 and TRBJ2-3; 7 bases map to TRBD2. V was pared by 0 bases and J by 1 base, with 7 bases of the junction left unmatched. Germline CDR1 is LGHNA and CDR2 is YNFKEQ. The CDR3 sequence is 17 residues long. CDR3 bases: TGTGCCAGCAGCCAAGAAGGTCGGGAGGTCCGCACAGATACGCAGTATTTT. Amino acids: CASSQEGREVRTDTQYF.

The chain has TRBV2 and TRBJ1-1; tentative D call: TRBD1 (5 bases). The CDR3 length is 15 residues. Between the trimmed V and J ends, which lost 6 bases and 0 bases, there was a span of 14 bases. Germline lookup yields CDR1 SNHLY and CDR2 FYNNEI. CDR3 protein: CASRRPREVNTEAFF. CDR3 coding DNA: TGTGCCAGCAGACGACCCAGGGAAGTGAACACTGAAGCTTTCTTT.

The CDR3 DNA follows: TGTGCCAGCAGCCAAGAAACAGGGCGGAACACCATATATTTT. Its translation is CASSQETGRNTIYF. The V gene is TRBV4-2, the J gene TRBJ1-3; weak D call: TRBD1 (6 bases). The germline gives CDR1 LGHNA, CDR2 YNFKEQ. This CDR3 is built from 14 residues. Trimming left V 0 bases short and J 7 bases short, with 10 bases between.

This clone showed up just a few times. The V gene is TRBV7-3, the J gene TRBJ2-3; a weak D match, TRBD2 (5 bases). Germline V gene sequence: CDR1 SGHTA, CDR2 FQGTGA. V lost 2 bases and J lost 4, with 13 bases in between. The CDR3 has 15 amino acids. CDR3 DNA sequence: TGTGCCAGCAGCTTAGAGGGTGGCAGCGCAGATACGCAGTATTTT. This translates into CASSLEGGSADTQYF.

V gene TRBV6-5 combines with J gene TRBJ1-2; 7 bases match TRBD1. Germline CDR1 reads MNHEY; CDR2 reads SVGAGI. The CDR3 is made up of 14 amino acids. V dropped 5 bases and J dropped 8; count of bases not matched to a gene: 11. The CDR3 nucleotides are TGTGCCAGCAGTCCCGCCTGGGGACAGCAAGGCTACACCTTC. Translated: CASSPAWGQQGYTF.

The gene calls are TRBV27 and TRBJ2-7; 8 bases are a match to TRBD1. CDR1 MNHEY and CDR2 SMNVEV come from the germline V gene (reference sequence). With V trimmed by 4 bases and J by 3 bases, 5 bases remained unmatched. CDR3 length equals 14 residues. This CDR3 reads CASSSGGGFYEQYF. CDR3 coding DNA: TGTGCCAGCAGTTCAGGGGGCGGATTCTACGAGCAGTACTTC.

The chain couples TRBV6-5 to TRBJ2-2, with D uncertain. V was trimmed by 0 bases and J by 2 bases, leaving 7 bases between them. The CDR3 is made up of 15 amino acids. CDR1 MNHEY and CDR2 SVGAGI come from the germline V gene. The CDR3 region is CASSYSPRNTGELFF. The DNA of the CDR3 is TGTGCCAGCAGTTACTCCCCCAGAAACACCGGGGAGCTGTTTTTT.

V is TRBV30 and J is TRBJ1-2; D is possibly TRBD1 (6 bases). Germline V gene data show CDR1 as GTSNPN and CDR2 as SVGIG (reference sequence). The CDR3 sequence is 15 residues long. Between the trimmed V and J ends, which lost 3 bases and 5 bases, there was a span of 19 bases. The DNA of the CDR3 is TGTGCCTGGAGAGGGACATACGAAATCGGGTATGGCTACACCTTC. It yields the protein CAWRGTYEIGYGYTF.

In DNA form, the CDR3 reads TGTGCCAGCAGTTACCTATCACAGGGCCCGAACACTGAAGCTTTCTTT. This encodes CASSYLSQGPNTEAFF. The chain couples TRBV6-5 to TRBJ1-1; D may be TRBD1 (6 bases). The CDR3 contains 16 residues. V was trimmed by 2 bases and J by 1 base, leaving 14 bases between them. Germline V gives CDR1 MNHEY, CDR2 SVGAGI.

The V and J genes are TRBV10-1 and TRBJ2-5, with D possibly TRBD1 on 5 matching bases. Trimming shortened V by 4 bases and J by 0 bases, and 6 bases separated the two germline ends. This CDR3 is built from 13 residues. Looked up from germline, CDR1 is WNHNN and CDR2 is SYGVQD (reference sequence). This CDR3 is CASSGQYQETQYF. CDR3 bases: TGCGCCAGCAGTGGACAGTACCAAGAGACCCAGTACTTC.

This clone was observed once. The J gene is TRBJ1-5, the V gene TRBV5-1; D is undetermined. CDR3 length: 16 residues. Trimming cost V 1 base and J 6 bases, with 17 bases left between them. Germline loops: CDR1 SGHRS, CDR2 YFSETQ. CDR3 residues: CASSLSVLGGGQPQHF. The CDR3 nucleotides are TGCGCCAGCAGCTTGTCTGTGTTAGGTGGAGGTCAGCCCCAGCATTTT.